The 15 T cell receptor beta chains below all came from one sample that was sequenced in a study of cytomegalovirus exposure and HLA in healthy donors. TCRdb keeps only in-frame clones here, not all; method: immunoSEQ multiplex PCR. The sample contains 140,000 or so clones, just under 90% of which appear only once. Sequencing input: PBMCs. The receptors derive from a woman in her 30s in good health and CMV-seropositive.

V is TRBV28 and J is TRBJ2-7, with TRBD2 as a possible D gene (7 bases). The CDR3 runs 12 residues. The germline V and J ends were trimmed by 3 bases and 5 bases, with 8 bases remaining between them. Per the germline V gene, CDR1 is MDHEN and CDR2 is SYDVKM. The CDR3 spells CASSFGGHEQYF. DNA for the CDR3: TGTGCCAGCAGTTTCGGGGGGCACGAGCAGTACTTC.

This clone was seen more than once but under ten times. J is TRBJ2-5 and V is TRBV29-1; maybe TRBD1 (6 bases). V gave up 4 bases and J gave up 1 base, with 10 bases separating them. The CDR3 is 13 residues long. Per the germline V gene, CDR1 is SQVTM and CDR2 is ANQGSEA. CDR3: CSVVGAFQETQYF. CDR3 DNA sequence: TGCAGCGTTGTGGGGGCCTTCCAAGAGACCCAGTACTTC.

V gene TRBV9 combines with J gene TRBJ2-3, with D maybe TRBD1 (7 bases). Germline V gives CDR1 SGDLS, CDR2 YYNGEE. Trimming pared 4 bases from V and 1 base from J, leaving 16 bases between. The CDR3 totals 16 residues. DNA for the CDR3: TGTGCCAGCAGCTCCCAGGGGGGCTGGGGCACAGATACGCAGTATTTT. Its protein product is CASSSQGGWGTDTQYF.

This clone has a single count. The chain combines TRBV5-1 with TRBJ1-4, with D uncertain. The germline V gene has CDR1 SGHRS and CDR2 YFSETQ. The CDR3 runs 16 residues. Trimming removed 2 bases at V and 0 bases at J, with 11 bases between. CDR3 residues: CASSLGWGATNEKLFF. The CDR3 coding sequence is TGCGCCAGCAGCTTAGGGTGGGGAGCAACTAATGAAAAACTGTTTTTT.

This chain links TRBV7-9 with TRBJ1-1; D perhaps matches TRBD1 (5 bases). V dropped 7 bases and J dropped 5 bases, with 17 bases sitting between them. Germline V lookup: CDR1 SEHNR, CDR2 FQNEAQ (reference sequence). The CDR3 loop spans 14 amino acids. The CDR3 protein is CASNTPGVWTEAFF. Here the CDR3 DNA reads TGTGCCAGCAACACCCCGGGGGTTTGGACTGAAGCTTTCTTT.

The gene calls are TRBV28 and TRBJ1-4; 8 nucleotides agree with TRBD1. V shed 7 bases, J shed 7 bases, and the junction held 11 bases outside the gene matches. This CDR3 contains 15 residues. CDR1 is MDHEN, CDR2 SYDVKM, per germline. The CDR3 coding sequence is TGTGCCAGCATCCCCTTAGGACAGGGCGGTGAAAAACTGTTTTTT. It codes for CASIPLGQGGEKLFF. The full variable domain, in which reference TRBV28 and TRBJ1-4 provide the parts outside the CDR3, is DVKVTQSSRYLVKRTGEKVFLECVQDMDHENMFWYRQDPGLGLRLIYFSYDVKMKEKGDIPEGYSVSREKKERFSLILESASTNQTSMYLCASIPLGQGGEKLFFGSGTQLSVL.

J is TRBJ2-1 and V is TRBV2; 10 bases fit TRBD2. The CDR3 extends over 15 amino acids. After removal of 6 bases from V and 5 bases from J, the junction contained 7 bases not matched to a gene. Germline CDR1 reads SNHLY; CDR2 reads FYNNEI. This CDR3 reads CASRGGTSENNEQFF. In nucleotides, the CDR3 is TGTGCCAGCAGAGGTGGGACTAGCGAGAACAATGAGCAGTTCTTC. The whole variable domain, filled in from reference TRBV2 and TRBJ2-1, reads EPEVTQTPSHQVTQMGQEVILRCVPISNHLYFYWYRQILGQKVEFLVSFYNNEISEKSEIFDDQFSVERPDGSNFTLKIRSTKLEDSAMYFCASRGGTSENNEQFFGPGTRLTVL.

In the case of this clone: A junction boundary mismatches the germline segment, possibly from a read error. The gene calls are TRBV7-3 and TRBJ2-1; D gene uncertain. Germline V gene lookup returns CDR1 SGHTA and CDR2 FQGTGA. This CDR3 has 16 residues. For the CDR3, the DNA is TGTGCCAGCAGCTTAGAGGAGACGAGCTCCTACAATGAGCGGTTCTTC. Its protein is CASSLEETSSYNERFF.

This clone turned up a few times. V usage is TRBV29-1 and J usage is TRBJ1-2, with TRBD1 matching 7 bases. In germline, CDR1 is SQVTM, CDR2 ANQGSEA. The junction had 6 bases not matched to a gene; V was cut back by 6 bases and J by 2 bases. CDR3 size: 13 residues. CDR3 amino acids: CSVTWDSNYGYTF. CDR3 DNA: TGCAGCGTCACGTGGGACAGCAACTATGGCTACACCTTC.

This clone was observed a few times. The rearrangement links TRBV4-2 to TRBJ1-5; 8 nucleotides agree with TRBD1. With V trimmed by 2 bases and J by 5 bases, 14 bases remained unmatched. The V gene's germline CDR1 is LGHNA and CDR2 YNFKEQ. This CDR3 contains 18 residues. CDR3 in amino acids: CASSQKGQGASLDQPQHF. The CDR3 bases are TGTGCCAGCAGCCAAAAAGGGCAGGGGGCCTCCTTAGATCAGCCCCAGCATTTT.

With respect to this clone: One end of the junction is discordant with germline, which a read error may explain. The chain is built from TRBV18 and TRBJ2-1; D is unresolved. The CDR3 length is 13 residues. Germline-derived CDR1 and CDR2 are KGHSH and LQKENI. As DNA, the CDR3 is TGTGCCAGCTCACCACCGTTGCGGAATGGGCAGTTCTTC. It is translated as CASSPPLRNGQFF.

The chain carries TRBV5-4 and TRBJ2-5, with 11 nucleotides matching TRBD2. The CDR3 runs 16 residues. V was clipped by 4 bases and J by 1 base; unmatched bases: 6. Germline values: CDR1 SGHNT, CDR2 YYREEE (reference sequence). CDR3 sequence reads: CASSRTSGSGQETQYF. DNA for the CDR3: TGTGCCAGCAGCCGAACTAGCGGGAGCGGCCAAGAGACCCAGTACTTC.

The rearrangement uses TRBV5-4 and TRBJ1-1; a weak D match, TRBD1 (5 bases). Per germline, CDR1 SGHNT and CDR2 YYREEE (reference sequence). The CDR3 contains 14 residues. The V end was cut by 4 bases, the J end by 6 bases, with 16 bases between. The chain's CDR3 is CASSPRWVGAEAFF. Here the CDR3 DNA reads TGTGCCAGCAGCCCCCGGTGGGTAGGGGCTGAAGCTTTCTTT.

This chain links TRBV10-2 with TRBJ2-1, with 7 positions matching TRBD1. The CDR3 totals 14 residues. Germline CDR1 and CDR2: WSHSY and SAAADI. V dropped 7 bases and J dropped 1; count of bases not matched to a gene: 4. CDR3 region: CASKRDRSYNEQFF. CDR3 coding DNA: TGCGCCAGCAAGAGGGACAGATCCTACAATGAGCAGTTCTTC.

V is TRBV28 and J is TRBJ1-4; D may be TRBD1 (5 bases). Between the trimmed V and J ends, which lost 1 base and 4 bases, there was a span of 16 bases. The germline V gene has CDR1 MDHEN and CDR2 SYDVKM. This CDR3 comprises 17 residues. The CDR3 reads CASSLSLRRVGNEKLFF. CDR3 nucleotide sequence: TGTGCCAGCAGTTTATCCCTTCGCAGGGTCGGTAATGAAAAACTGTTTTTT.